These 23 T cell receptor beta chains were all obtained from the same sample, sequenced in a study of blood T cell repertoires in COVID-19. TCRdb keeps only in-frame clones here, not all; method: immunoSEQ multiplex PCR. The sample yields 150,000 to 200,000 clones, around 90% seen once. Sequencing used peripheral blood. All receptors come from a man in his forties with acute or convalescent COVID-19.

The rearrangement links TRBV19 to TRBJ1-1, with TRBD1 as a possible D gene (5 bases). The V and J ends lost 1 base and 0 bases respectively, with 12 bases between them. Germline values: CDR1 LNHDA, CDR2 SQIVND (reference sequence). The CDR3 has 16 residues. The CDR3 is CASSIAAGLLNTEAFF. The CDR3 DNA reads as TGTGCCAGTAGTATAGCCGCGGGACTGCTGAACACTGAAGCTTTCTTT.

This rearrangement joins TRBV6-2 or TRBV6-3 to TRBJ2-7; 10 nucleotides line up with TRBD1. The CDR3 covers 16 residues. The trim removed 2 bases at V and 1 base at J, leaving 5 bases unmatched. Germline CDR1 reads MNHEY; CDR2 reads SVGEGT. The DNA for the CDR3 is TGTGCCAGCAGTTACGGGGACAGGGGCTTTTCCTACGAGCAGTACTTC. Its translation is CASSYGDRGFSYEQYF.

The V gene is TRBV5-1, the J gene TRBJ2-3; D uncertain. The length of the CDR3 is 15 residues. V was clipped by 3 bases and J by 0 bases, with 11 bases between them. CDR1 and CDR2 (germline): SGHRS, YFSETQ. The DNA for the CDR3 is TGCGCCAGCAGCTCGTACACAACCAGCACAGATACGCAGTATTTT. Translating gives CASSSYTTSTDTQYF.

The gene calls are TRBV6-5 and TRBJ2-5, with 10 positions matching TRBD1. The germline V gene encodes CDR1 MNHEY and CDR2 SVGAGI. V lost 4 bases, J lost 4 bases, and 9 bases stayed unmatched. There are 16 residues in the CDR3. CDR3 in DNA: TGTGCCAGCAGTTCCCAGGACAGGGGGTGGGGAGAGACCCAGTACTTC. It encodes CASSSQDRGWGETQYF.

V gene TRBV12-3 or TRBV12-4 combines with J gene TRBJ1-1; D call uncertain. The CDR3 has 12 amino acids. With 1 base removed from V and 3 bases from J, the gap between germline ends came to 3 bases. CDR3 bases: TGTGCCAGCAGTTTAGGAGACACTGAAGCTTTCTTT. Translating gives CASSLGDTEAFF.

The CDR3 here is CASNGGSNQPQHF. The CDR3 bases are TGTGCCAGCAATGGAGGGAGCAATCAGCCCCAGCATTTT. This chain joins TRBV7-9 and TRBJ1-5; D ambiguous. V lost 7 bases and J lost 1, with 8 bases in between. The length of the CDR3 is 13 residues. Germline V gene lookup returns CDR1 SEHNR and CDR2 FQNEAQ (reference sequence).

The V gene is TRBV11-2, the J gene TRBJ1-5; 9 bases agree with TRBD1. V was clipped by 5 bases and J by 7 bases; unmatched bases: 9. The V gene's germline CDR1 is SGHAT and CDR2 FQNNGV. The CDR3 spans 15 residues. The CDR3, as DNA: TGTGCCAGCAGCCGTGGACAGGGGAGGGGACAGCCCCAGCATTTT. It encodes CASSRGQGRGQPQHF.

The CDR3 loop reads CASSLAAGAVYF. CDR3 bases: TGTGCCAGCAGCTTAGCGGCAGGCGCCGTATATTTT. The V gene is TRBV7-2, the J gene TRBJ1-3; D is undetermined. Trimming pared 0 bases from V and 14 bases from J, leaving 11 bases between. CDR1 is SGHTA and CDR2 is FQGNSA in the germline V gene. This CDR3 region has 12 residues.

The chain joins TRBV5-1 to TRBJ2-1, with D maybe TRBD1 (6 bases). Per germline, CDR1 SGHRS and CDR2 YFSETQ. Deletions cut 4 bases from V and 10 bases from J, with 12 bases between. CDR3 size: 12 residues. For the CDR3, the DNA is TGCGCCAGCAGCCCAACAGGGCTCGAGCAGTTCTTC. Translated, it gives CASSPTGLEQFF.

As DNA, the CDR3 is TGCGCCAGCAGCCTCCTAGCGGAAGCTTCTGGAAACACCATATATTTT. Its translation: CASSLLAEASGNTIYF. The chain links TRBV5-1 to TRBJ1-3, with no clear D. V shed 4 bases and J shed 1 base, with 15 bases lying between them. Germline-derived CDR1 and CDR2 are SGHRS and YFSETQ. This CDR3 spans 16 amino acids.

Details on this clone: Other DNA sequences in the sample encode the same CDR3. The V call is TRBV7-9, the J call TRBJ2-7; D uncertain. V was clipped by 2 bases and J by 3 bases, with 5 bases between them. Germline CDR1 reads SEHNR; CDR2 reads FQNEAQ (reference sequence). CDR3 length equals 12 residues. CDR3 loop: CASSLNSYEQYF. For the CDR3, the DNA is TGTGCCAGCAGCTTAAACAGCTACGAGCAGTACTTC.

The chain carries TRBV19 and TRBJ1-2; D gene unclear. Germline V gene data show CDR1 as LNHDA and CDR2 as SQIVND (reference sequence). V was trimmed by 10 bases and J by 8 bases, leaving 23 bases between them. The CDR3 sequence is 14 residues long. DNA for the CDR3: TGTGCCACCCCTTTTAGGAGGGATCGAGCCGGCTACACCTTC. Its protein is CATPFRRDRAGYTF.

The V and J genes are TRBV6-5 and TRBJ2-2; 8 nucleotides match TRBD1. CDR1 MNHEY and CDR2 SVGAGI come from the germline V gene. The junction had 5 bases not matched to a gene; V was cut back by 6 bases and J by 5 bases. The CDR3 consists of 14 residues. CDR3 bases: TGTGCCAGCAGCTTCGACAGGGGTACCGGGGAGCTGTTTTTT. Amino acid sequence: CASSFDRGTGELFF.

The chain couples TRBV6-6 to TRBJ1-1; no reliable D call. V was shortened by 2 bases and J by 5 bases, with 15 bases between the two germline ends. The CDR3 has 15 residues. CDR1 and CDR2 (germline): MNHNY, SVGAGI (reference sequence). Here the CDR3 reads CASSYEPGVGTEAFF. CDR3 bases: TGTGCCAGCAGTTACGAGCCCGGGGTCGGGACTGAAGCTTTCTTT.

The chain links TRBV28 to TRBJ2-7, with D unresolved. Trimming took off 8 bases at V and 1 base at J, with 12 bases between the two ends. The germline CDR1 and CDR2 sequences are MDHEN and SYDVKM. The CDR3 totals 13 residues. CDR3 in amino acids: CASAPQISYEQYF. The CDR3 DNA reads TGTGCCAGCGCTCCGCAGATATCCTACGAGCAGTACTTC. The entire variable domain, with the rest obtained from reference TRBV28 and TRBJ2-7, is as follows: DVKVTQSSRYLVKRTGEKVFLECVQDMDHENMFWYRQDPGLGLRLIYFSYDVKMKEKGDIPEGYSVSREKKERFSLILESASTNQTSMYLCASAPQISYEQYFGPGTRLTVT.

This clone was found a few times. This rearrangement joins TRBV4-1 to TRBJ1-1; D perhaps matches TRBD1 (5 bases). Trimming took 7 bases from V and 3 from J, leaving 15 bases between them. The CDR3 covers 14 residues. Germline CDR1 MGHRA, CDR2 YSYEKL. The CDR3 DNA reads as TGCGCCAGCAAGACGGTCAGGGCGGACACTGAAGCTTTCTTT. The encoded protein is CASKTVRADTEAFF.

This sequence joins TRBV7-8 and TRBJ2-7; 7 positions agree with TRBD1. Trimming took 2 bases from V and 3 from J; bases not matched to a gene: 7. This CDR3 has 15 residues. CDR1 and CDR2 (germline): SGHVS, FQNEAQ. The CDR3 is CASSLSQGVLYEQYF. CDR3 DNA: TGTGCCAGCAGCTTATCCCAGGGGGTTCTCTACGAGCAGTACTTC.

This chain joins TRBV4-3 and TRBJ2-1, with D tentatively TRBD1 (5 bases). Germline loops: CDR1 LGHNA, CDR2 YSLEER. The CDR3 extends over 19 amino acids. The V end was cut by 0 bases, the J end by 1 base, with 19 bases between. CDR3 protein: CASSQDQGPLLRSYNEQFF. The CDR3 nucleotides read TGCGCCAGCAGCCAAGATCAGGGCCCTCTGCTTCGGTCCTACAATGAGCAGTTCTTC.

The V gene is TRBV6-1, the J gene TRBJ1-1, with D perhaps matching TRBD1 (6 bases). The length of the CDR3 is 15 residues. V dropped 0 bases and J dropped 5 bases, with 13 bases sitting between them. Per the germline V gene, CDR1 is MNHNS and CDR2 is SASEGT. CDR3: CASSEAGRGWTEAFF. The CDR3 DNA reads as TGTGCCAGCAGTGAAGCCGGCAGGGGATGGACTGAAGCTTTCTTT.

The CDR3: CAISGQAGYSTNTGELFF. CDR3 DNA: TGTGCCATCAGTGGCCAAGCAGGCTACTCAACGAACACCGGGGAGCTGTTTTTT. The genes are TRBV10-3 and TRBJ2-2; D gene ambiguous. CDR1 ENHRY and CDR2 SYGVKD come from the germline V gene. The CDR3 has 18 residues. V lost 4 bases, J lost 0 bases, and 18 bases lay in between.

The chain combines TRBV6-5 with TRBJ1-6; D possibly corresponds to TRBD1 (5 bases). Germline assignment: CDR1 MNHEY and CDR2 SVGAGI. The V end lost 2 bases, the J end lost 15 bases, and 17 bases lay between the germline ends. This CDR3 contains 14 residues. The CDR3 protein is CASSYETRTGVLHF. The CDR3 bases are TGTGCCAGCAGTTACGAGACGCGGACGGGGGTCCTCCACTTT.

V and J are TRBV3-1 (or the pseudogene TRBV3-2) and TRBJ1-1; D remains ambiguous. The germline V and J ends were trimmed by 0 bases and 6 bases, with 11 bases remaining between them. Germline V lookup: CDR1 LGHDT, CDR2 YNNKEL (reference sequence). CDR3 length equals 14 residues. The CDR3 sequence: CASSQDSHFSEAFF. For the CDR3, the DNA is TGTGCCAGCAGCCAAGATTCCCACTTCTCTGAAGCTTTCTTT.

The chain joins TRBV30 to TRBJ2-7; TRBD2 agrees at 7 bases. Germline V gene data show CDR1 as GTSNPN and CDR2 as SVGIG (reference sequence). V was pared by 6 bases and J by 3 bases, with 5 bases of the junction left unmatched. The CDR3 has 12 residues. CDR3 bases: TGTGCCTGTCTTGGGGAGGGCTACGAGCAGTACTTC. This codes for CACLGEGYEQYF.